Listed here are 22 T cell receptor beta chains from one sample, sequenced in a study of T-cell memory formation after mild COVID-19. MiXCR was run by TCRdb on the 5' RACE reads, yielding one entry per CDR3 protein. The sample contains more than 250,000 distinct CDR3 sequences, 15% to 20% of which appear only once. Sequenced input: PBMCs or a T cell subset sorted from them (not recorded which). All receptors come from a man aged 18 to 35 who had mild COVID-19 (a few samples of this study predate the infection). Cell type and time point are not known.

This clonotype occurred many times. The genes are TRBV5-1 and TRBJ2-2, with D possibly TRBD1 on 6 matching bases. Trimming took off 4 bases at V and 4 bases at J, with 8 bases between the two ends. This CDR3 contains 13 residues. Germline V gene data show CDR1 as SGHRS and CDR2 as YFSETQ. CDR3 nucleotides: TGCGCCAGCAGCGTGGACAGCACCGGGGAGCTGTTTTTT. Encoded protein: CASSVDSTGELFF.

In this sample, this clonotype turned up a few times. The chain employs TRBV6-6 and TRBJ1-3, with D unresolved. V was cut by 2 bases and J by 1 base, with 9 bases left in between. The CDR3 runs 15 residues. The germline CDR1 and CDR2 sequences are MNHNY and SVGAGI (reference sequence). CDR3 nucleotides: TGTGCCAGCAGTTACGGCAGCTATTCTGGAAACACCATATATTTT. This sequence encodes CASSYGSYSGNTIYF.

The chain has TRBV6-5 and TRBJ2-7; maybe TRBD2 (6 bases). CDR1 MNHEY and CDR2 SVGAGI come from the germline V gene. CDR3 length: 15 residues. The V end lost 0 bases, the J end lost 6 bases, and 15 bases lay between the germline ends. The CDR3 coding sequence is TGTGCCAGCAGTTACTCGAGGGCTAGCGAAGCCGAGCAGTACTTC. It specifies CASSYSRASEAEQYF.

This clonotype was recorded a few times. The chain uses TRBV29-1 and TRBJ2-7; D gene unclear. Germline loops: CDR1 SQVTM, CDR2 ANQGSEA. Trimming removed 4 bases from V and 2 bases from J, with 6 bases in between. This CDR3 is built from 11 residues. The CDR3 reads CSVGIAYEQYF. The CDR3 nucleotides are TGCAGCGTTGGCATTGCCTACGAGCAGTACTTC.

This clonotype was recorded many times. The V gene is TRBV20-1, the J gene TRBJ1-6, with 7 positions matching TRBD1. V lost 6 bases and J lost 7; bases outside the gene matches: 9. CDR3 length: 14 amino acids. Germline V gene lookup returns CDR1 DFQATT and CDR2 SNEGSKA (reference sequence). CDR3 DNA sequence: TGCAGTGCACCTCAGACAGGGATAAATTCACCCCTCCACTTT. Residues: CSAPQTGINSPLHF.

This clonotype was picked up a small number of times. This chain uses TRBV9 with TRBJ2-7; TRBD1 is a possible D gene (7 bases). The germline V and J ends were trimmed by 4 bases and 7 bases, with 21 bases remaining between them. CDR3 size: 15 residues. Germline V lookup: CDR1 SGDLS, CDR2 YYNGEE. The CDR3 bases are TGTGCCAGCAGCCCAGGGGGGACTCGGCCGAGGGAGCAGTACTTC. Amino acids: CASSPGGTRPREQYF.

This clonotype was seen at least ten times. CDR3 DNA: TGTGCCAGTAGTATCCGGAGCGGGGGGCCGTGGGAGACCCAGTACTTC. Translated: CASSIRSGGPWETQYF. V gene TRBV19 combines with J gene TRBJ2-5; TRBD2 matches 9 bases. Germline V gene sequence: CDR1 LNHDA, CDR2 SQIVND (reference sequence). The CDR3 runs 16 residues. The V segment lost 3 bases and the J segment 5 bases; nucleotides outside the gene matches: 10.

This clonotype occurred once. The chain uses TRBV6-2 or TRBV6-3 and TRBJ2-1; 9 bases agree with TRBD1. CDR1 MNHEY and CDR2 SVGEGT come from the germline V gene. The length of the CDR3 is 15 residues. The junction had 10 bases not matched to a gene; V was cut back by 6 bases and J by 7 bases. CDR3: CASSRGDRVWNEQFF. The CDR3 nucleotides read TGTGCCAGCAGCCGGGGGGACAGGGTCTGGAATGAGCAGTTCTTC.

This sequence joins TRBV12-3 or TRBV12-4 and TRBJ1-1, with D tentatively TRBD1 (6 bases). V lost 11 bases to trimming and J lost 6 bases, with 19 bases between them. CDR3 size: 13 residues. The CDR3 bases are TGTGCCTCCCAACCCGGGGGCCCTTCTGAAGCTTTCTTT. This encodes CASQPGGPSEAFF.

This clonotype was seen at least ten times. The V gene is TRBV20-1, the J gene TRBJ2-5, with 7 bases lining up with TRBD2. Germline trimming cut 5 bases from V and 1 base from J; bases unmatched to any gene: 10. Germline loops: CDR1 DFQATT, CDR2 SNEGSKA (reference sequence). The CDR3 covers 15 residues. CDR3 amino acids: CSAPREGSSQETQYF. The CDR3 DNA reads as TGCAGTGCTCCCAGGGAGGGATCCAGCCAAGAGACCCAGTACTTC.

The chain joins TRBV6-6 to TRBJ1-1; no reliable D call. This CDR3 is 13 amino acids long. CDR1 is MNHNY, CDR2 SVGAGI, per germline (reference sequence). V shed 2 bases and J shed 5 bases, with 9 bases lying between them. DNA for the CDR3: TGTGCCAGCAGTTACGGTCAGAGGACTGAAGCTTTCTTT. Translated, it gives CASSYGQRTEAFF.

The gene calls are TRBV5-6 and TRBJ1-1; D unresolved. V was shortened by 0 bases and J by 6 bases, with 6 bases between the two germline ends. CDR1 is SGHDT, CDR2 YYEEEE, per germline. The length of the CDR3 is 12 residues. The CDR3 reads CASSLGLAEAFF. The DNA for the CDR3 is TGTGCCAGCAGCTTGGGTTTGGCTGAAGCTTTCTTT.

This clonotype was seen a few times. This CDR3 reads CASSDVGRTSNTGELFF. The CDR3 nucleotides read TGTGCCAGTAGTGATGTAGGACGGACTTCGAACACCGGGGAGCTGTTTTTT. The J gene is TRBJ2-2, the V gene TRBV19; possibly TRBD2 for D (5 bases). Germline V gene sequence: CDR1 LNHDA, CDR2 SQIVND (reference sequence). Trimming cost V 5 bases and J 0 bases, with 16 bases left between them. This CDR3 has 17 amino acids.

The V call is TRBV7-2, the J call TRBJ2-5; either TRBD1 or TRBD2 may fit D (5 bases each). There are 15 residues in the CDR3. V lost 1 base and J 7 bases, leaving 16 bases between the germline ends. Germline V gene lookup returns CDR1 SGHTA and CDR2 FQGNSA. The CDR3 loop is CASSLVGTLEGTQYF. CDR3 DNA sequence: TGTGCCAGCAGCTTAGTAGGGACCCTAGAGGGGACCCAGTACTTC.

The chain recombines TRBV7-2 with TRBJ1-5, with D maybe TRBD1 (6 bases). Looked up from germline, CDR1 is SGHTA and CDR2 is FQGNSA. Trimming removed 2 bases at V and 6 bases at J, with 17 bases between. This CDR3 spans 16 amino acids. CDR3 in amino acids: CASSLTGVGGGQPQHF. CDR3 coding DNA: TGTGCCAGCAGCTTAACAGGCGTGGGGGGCGGTCAGCCCCAGCATTTT.

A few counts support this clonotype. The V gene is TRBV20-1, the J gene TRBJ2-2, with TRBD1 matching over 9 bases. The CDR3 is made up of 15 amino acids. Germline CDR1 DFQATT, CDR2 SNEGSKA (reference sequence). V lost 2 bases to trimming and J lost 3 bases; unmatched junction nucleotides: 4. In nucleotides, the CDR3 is TGCAGTGCTAGATTGACAGGGGGTTACACCGGGGAGCTGTTTTTT. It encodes CSARLTGGYTGELFF.

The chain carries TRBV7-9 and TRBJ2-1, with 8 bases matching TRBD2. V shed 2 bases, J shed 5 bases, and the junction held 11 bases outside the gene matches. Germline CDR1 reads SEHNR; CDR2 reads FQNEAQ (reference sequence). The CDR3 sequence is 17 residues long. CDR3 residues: CASSLSLAGGVDNEQFF. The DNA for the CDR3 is TGTGCCAGCAGCTTATCGTTGGCGGGGGGAGTCGACAATGAGCAGTTCTTC. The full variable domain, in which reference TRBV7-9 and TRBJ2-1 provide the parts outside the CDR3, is DTGVSQNPRHKITKRGQNVTFRCDPISEHNRLYWYRQTLGQGPEFLTYFQNEAQLEKSRLLSDRFSAERPKGSFSTLEIQRTEQGDSAMYLCASSLSLAGGVDNEQFFGPGTRLTVL.

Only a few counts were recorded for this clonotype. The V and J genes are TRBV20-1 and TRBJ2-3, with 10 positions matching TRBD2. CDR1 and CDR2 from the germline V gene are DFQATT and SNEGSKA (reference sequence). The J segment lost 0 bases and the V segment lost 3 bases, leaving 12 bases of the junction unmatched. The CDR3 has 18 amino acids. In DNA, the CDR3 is TGCAGTGCTAGTGAGCTAGCGGGGGAGAAGTTTAGCACAGATACGCAGTATTTT. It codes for CSASELAGEKFSTDTQYF.

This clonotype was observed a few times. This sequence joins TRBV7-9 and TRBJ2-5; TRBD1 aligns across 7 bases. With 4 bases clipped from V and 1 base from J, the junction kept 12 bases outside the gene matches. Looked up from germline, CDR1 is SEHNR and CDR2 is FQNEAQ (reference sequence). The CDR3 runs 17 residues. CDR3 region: CASSSPHRGRLQETQYF. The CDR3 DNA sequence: TGTGCCAGCAGCTCCCCCCACAGGGGACGCCTCCAAGAGACCCAGTACTTC.

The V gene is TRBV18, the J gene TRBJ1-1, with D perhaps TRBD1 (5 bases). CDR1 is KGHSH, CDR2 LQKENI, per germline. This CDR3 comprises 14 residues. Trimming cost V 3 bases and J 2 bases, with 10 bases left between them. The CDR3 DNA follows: TGTGCCAGCTCACCCTGGGGCAGTAACACTGAAGCTTTCTTT. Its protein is CASSPWGSNTEAFF.

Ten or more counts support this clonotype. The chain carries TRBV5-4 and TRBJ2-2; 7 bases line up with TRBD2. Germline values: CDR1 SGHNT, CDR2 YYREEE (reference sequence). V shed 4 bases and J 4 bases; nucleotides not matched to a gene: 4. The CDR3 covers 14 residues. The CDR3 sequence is CASSPPGGTGELFF. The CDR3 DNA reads TGTGCCAGCAGCCCGCCGGGGGGCACCGGGGAGCTGTTTTTT.

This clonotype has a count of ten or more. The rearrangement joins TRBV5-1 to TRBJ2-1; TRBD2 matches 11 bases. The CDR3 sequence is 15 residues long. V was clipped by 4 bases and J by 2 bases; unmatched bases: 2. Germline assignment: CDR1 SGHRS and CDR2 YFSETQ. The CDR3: CASSLAGGAYNEQFF. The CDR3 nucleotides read TGCGCCAGCAGCCTAGCGGGGGGCGCCTACAATGAGCAGTTCTTC.